The sequence of this T cell receptor beta chain was determined in a study of blood T cell repertoires in COVID-19. Measured with immunoSEQ multiplex PCR; TCRdb has only the in-frame clones, and not every one. In the table there are fewer than 350,000 clones, just over 85% of which are singletons. CDR3 length equals 17 residues. V shed 4 bases, J shed 5 bases, and the junction held 12 bases outside the gene matches. Germline V gene sequence: CDR1 LGHNA, CDR2 YSLEER. This clonotype was sampled from a woman between 40 and 50 years old with acute COVID-19. The V gene is TRBV4-3, the J gene TRBJ2-3; 10 bases map to TRBD1. Sequenced: PBMCs or T cells enriched from blood (not recorded which). The CDR3 loop reads CASSLAPGTGAGDTQYF. The CDR3, as DNA: TGCGCCAGCAGCCTCGCCCCCGGGACAGGGGCGGGAGATACGCAGTATTTT.